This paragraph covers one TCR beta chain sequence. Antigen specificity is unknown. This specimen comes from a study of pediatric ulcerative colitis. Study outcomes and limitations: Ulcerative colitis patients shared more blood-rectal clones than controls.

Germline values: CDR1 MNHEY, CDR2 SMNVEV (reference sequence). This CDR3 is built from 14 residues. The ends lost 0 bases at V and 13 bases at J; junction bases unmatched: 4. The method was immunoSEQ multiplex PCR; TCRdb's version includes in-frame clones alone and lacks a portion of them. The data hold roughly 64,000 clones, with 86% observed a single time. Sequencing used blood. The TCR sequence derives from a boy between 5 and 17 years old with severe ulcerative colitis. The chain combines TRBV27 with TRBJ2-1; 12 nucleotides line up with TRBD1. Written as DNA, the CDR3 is TGTGCCAGCAGTTTATCTGGGACAGGGGGCGCCCAGTTCTTC. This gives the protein CASSLSGTGGAQFF.